The 19 T cell receptor beta chains given below trace back to one sample, sequenced in a study of Graves' ophthalmopathy and Graves' hyperthyroidism. RNA transcripts were the source from which TCR beta CDR3 regions were amplified. The first-round RT-PCR employed HTBI primers together with the Qiagen OneStep RT-PCR kit. A multiplex PCR was then performed as the second round. In TCRdb, the multiplex PCR reads were re-called with MiXCR into one record per CDR3 protein. The sample records 350,000 to 450,000 distinct CDR3 sequences, about 21% being singletons. The sample taken for sequencing was peripheral blood. The receptors were gathered from a woman between 18 and 29 years old with stable Graves' hyperthyroidism.

This clonotype was observed many times. The chain is built from TRBV2 and TRBJ2-5, with D unresolved. The CDR3 has 12 amino acids. Trimming removed 4 bases from V and 4 bases from J, with 7 bases in between. Germline CDR1 reads SNHLY; CDR2 reads FYNNEI. CDR3 amino acids: CASSVVTETQYF. The CDR3 nucleotides are TGTGCCAGCAGTGTTGTCACAGAGACCCAGTACTTC.

CDR3 coding DNA: TGCGCCAGCAGCCTAGGACAGGGGCCATATGAAGCTTTCTTT. This sequence encodes CASSLGQGPYEAFF. The chain joins TRBV5-1 to TRBJ1-1, with 9 bases matching TRBD1. The germline V gene has CDR1 SGHRS and CDR2 YFSETQ. The CDR3 runs to 14 residues. J gave up 7 bases and V 4 bases, and 8 bases lay outside the gene matches. Variable domain in full (rest from reference TRBV5-1 and TRBJ1-1): KAGVTQTPRYLIKTRGQQVTLSCSPISGHRSVSWYQQTPGQGLQFLFEYFSETQRNKGNFPGRFSGRQFSNSRSEMNVSTLELGDSALYLCASSLGQGPYEAFFGQGTRLTVV.

Ten or more counts support this clonotype. The chain employs TRBV6-2 or TRBV6-3 and TRBJ2-5, with D uncertain. CDR3 length equals 13 residues. With 8 bases removed from V and 7 bases from J, the gap between germline ends came to 17 bases. Per germline, CDR1 MNHEY and CDR2 SVGEGT. The CDR3: CASRVDLPGTQYF. In nucleotides, the CDR3 is TGTGCCAGCCGCGTCGACCTGCCGGGGACCCAGTACTTC.

This clonotype has a count of ten or more. CDR3 nucleotides: TGTGCCAGCAGTCCATATGGGGGCAGGGTGGGGGAGCAGTACTTC. Its protein is CASSPYGGRVGEQYF. The V call is TRBV27, the J call TRBJ2-7; D may be TRBD1 (6 bases). CDR1 and CDR2 (germline): MNHEY, SMNVEV (reference sequence). Trimming stripped 5 bases from V and 7 bases from J, with 21 bases between. This CDR3 is built from 15 residues.

This clonotype has a count of ten or more. This chain joins TRBV2 and TRBJ2-7; D is undetermined. Germline loops: CDR1 SNHLY, CDR2 FYNNEI. There are 13 residues in the CDR3. Trimming took off 8 bases at V and 0 bases at J, with 11 bases between the two ends. As DNA, the CDR3 is TGTGCCAGCCTTAGCTCAAGCTCCTACGAGCAGTACTTC. This translates into CASLSSSSYEQYF.

This clonotype has a count of ten or more. The V gene is TRBV4-1, the J gene TRBJ2-7; 9 positions agree with TRBD2. Germline-derived CDR1 and CDR2 are MGHRA and YSYEKL. Losses at the gene ends were 0 bases for V and 2 bases for J; bases not matched to a gene: 5. The CDR3 sequence is 16 residues long. The CDR3 coding sequence is TGCGCCAGCAGCCAAGATGAGCTAGCGGGAACCTACGAGCAGTACTTC. This gives the protein CASSQDELAGTYEQYF.

There are many counts of this clonotype. The chain employs TRBV7-9 and TRBJ1-2; D gene uncertain. Germline CDR1 is SEHNR and CDR2 is FQNEAQ (reference sequence). This CDR3 spans 14 amino acids. The V gene lost 2 bases and the J gene lost 2 bases, with 9 bases spanning the gap. The CDR3 region has the DNA TGTGCCAGCAGCTTAATCTCCGGGAACTATGGCTACACCTTC. Its translation is CASSLISGNYGYTF.

This clonotype was observed many times. The V call is TRBV6-4, the J call TRBJ2-6, with 7 positions matching TRBD2. Per the germline V gene, CDR1 is MRHNA and CDR2 is SNTAGT. The CDR3 loop spans 17 amino acids. J gave up 2 bases and V 6 bases, and 10 bases lay outside the gene matches. The CDR3 reads CASRSRRGTTGANVLTF. The CDR3 nucleotides are TGTGCCAGCAGGAGCCGGCGGGGGACGACTGGGGCCAACGTCCTGACTTTC.

This clonotype was detected many times. The chain combines TRBV20-1 with TRBJ1-1; a weak D match, TRBD1 (5 bases). The germline V gene encodes CDR1 DFQATT and CDR2 SNEGSKA (reference sequence). V shed 0 bases and J shed 3 bases, with 11 bases lying between them. The CDR3 spans 14 residues. CDR3 bases: TGCAGTGCTAGAGACACCGGGACCGACACTGAAGCTTTCTTT. Amino acid sequence: CSARDTGTDTEAFF.

This clonotype appeared a single time. The chain links TRBV20-1 to TRBJ2-2, with TRBD2 as a possible D gene (6 bases). Looked up from germline, CDR1 is DFQATT and CDR2 is SNEGSKA (reference sequence). Trimming cost V 6 bases and J 8 bases, with 13 bases left between them. This CDR3 has 12 amino acids. The CDR3 DNA follows: TGCAGTGCCAGCCGGGGGATGGGGGAGCTGTTTTTT. This translates into CSASRGMGELFF.

This clonotype occurred many times. This chain links TRBV6-6 with TRBJ1-1; perhaps TRBD1 as D (6 bases). The V and J ends lost 0 bases and 0 bases respectively, with 26 bases between them. Germline CDR1 is MNHNY and CDR2 is SVGAGI (reference sequence). The CDR3 is 21 residues long. The CDR3 is CASSYSPSLPGARAMNTEAFF. The CDR3 coding sequence is TGTGCCAGCAGTTACTCACCTAGTTTACCAGGGGCCAGGGCCATGAACACTGAAGCTTTCTTT.

V is TRBV6-5 and J is TRBJ1-1; D gene unclear. Germline V gives CDR1 MNHEY, CDR2 SVGAGI. The CDR3 spans 15 residues. Trimming removed 4 bases from V and 0 bases from J, with 12 bases in between. The CDR3 protein is CASSFRTEMNTEAFF. CDR3 nucleotides: TGTGCCAGCAGTTTTAGGACTGAAATGAACACTGAAGCTTTCTTT.

This clonotype came up many times. This clone may be a read error of a much larger clone one base away. The chain joins TRBV2 to TRBJ2-5; no clear D. This CDR3 region has 11 residues. The V end was cut by 2 bases, the J end by 5 bases, with 3 bases between. From germline, CDR1 is SNHLY and CDR2 FYNNEI. CDR3 region: CASSEMETQYF. The CDR3 nucleotides are TGTGCCAGCAGTGAAATGGAGACCCAGTACTTC.

This clonotype was recorded many times. This chain links TRBV18 with TRBJ1-6; D remains ambiguous. CDR3 size: 14 residues. Germline CDR1 and CDR2: KGHSH and LQKENI. Trimming cost V 5 bases and J 9 bases, with 14 bases left between them. The CDR3, as DNA: TGTGCCAGCTCAGGGGAGAGAGGCCCTTCACCCCTCCACTTT. It codes for CASSGERGPSPLHF. Looking up the rest from reference TRBV18 and TRBJ1-6 gives the full variable domain: NAGVMQNPRHLVRRRGQEARLRCSPMKGHSHVYWYRQLPEEGLKFMVYLQKENIIDESGMPKERFSAEFPKEGPSILRIQQVVRGDSAAYFCASSGERGPSPLHFGNGTRLTVT.

This clonotype came up many times. Mismatch with germline at one junction end may stem from a read error. J is TRBJ2-4 and V is TRBV27, with D perhaps being TRBD1 or TRBD2 (5 bases each). The CDR3 sequence is 16 residues long. The germline V gene encodes CDR1 MNHEY and CDR2 SMNVEV (reference sequence). The CDR3 here is CASSPGRVGTKNIKYF. The CDR3 coding sequence is TGTGCCAGCAGTCCGGGGCGGGTGGGAACCAAAAACATTAAGTACTTC.

The chain joins TRBV6-5 to TRBJ2-2, with no clear D. Germline V lookup: CDR1 MNHEY, CDR2 SVGAGI. The CDR3 has 16 residues. The V end lost 0 bases, the J end lost 4 bases, and 12 bases lay between the germline ends. The CDR3: CASSYSIGSGTGELFF. The CDR3 DNA is TGTGCCAGCAGTTACTCTATCGGGTCAGGCACCGGGGAGCTGTTTTTT.

This clonotype was picked up many times. The V gene is TRBV25-1, the J gene TRBJ2-7, with 16 bases fitting TRBD2. The junction had 4 bases not matched to a gene; V was cut back by 6 bases and J by 2 bases. The germline CDR1 and CDR2 sequences are MGHDK and SYGVNS. The CDR3 is 16 residues long. CDR3: CASSSGTSGRAYEQYF. The DNA for the CDR3 is TGTGCCAGCAGCTCCGGGACTAGCGGGAGGGCCTACGAGCAGTACTTC.

This clonotype was counted at least ten times. This chain uses TRBV12-3 or TRBV12-4 with TRBJ1-5; D might be TRBD1 (6 bases). The CDR3 is 14 residues long. V lost 10 bases, J lost 5 bases, and 18 bases lay in between. Here the CDR3 DNA reads TGTGCCACCGCGAAACAGGGAGTTGATCAGCCCCAGCATTTT. Translation: CATAKQGVDQPQHF.

There are a few counts of this clonotype. The CDR3 DNA follows: TGCGCCAGCGGCCGGGGCGACCTCTACGAGCAGTACTTC. Translation gives CASGRGDLYEQYF. The J gene is TRBJ2-7, the V gene TRBV5-1, with D perhaps matching TRBD1 or TRBD2 (5 bases each). Germline CDR1 and CDR2: SGHRS and YFSETQ. The CDR3 is 13 residues long. Deletions cut 7 bases from V and 3 bases from J, with 14 bases between. The whole variable domain, remainder taken from reference TRBV5-1 and TRBJ2-7, is KAGVTQTPRYLIKTRGQQVTLSCSPISGHRSVSWYQQTPGQGLQFLFEYFSETQRNKGNFPGRFSGRQFSNSRSEMNVSTLELGDSALYLCASGRGDLYEQYFGPGTRLTVT.